The text below deals with one TCR beta chain. TCRdb fed the 5' RACE reads into MiXCR, producing one record per CDR3 protein. In the table there are more than 50,000 distinct CDR3 sequences, over 9.5% of which are singletons. The ends were cut back, 6 bases at V and 8 bases at J, with 16 bases in the middle. This CDR3 has 14 amino acids. In germline, CDR1 is MNHEY, CDR2 SVGEGT. This sample was included in a study of early T cells in non-severe SARS-CoV-2 infection. This receptor was obtained from an adult who was a healthcare worker with PCR-confirmed SARS-CoV-2 infection or an uninfected control (not recorded which). The source material was whole blood. The chain combines TRBV6-2 or TRBV6-3 with TRBJ2-2; D remains ambiguous. CDR3 region: CASSPYDQAGELFF. The DNA for the CDR3 is TGTGCCAGCAGCCCATACGATCAGGCTGGGGAGCTGTTTTTT.